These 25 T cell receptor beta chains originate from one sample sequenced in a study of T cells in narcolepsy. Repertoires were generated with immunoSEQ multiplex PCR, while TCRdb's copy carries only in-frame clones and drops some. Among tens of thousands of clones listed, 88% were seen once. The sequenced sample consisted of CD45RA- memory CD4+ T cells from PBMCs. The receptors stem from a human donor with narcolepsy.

The CDR3, as DNA: TGTGCCAGCAGCCCGCCCCCCGGGACTAGCGGGAGCAATGAGCAGTTCTTC. Amino acids: CASSPPPGTSGSNEQFF. The chain carries TRBV7-7 and TRBJ2-1; 14 bases are a match to TRBD2. This CDR3 region has 17 residues. Germline V gives CDR1 SSHAT, CDR2 FNYEAQ (reference sequence). Unmatched junction bases numbered 9, after V lost 5 bases and J lost 6 bases.

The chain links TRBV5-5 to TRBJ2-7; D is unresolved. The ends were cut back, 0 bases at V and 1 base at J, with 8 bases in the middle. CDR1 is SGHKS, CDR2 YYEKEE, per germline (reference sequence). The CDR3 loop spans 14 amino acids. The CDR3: CASSLAGRSYEQYF. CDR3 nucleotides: TGTGCCAGCAGCTTGGCGGGCAGGTCCTACGAGCAGTACTTC.

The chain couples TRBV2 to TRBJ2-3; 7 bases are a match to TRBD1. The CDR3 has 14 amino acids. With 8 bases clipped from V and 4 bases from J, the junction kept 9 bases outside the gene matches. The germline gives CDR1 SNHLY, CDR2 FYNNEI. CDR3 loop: CASGRQGHSDTQYF. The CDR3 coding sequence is TGTGCCAGCGGAAGACAGGGACATTCAGATACGCAGTATTTT.

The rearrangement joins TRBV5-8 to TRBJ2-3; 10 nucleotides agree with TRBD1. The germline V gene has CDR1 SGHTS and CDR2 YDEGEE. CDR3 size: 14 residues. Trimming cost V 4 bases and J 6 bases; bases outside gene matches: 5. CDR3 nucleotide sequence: TGTGCCAGCAGCCGCGGACAGGGGGGGGATACGCAGTATTTT. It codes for CASSRGQGGDTQYF.

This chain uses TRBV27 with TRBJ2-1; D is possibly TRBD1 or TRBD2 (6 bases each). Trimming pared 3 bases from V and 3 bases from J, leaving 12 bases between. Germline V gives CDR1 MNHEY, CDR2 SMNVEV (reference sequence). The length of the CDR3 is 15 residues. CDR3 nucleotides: TGTGCCAGCAGTTTTGACGGGGGCCGCTACAATGAGCAGTTCTTC. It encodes CASSFDGGRYNEQFF.

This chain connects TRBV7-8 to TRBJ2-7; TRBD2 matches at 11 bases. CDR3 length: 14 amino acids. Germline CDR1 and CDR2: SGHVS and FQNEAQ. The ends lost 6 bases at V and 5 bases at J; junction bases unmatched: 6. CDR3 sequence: CASRVLAGGDEQYF. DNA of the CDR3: TGTGCCAGCAGGGTGTTAGCGGGAGGGGACGAGCAGTACTTC.

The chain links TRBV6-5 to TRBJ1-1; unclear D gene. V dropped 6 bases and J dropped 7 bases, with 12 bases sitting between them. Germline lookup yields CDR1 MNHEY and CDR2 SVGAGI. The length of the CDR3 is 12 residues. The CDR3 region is CASSHALNEAFF. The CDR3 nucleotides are TGTGCCAGCAGCCACGCGCTCAATGAAGCTTTCTTT.

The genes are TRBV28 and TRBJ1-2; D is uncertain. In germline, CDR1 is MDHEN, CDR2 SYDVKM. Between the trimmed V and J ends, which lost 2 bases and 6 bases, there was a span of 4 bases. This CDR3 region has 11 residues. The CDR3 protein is CASSLADGYTF. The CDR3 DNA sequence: TGTGCCAGCAGTTTAGCCGATGGCTACACCTTC.

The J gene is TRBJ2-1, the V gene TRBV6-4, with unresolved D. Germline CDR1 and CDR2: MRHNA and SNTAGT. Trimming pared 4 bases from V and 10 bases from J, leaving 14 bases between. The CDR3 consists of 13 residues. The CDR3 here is CASSVEEAGEQFF. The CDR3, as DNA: TGTGCCAGCAGTGTTGAGGAAGCTGGAGAGCAGTTCTTC.

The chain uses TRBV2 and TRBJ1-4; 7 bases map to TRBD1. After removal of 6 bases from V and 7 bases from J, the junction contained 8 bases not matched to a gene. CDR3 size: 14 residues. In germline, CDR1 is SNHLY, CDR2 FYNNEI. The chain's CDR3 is CASRVQGLGEKLFF. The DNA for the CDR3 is TGTGCCAGCAGGGTACAGGGGTTGGGTGAAAAACTGTTTTTT.

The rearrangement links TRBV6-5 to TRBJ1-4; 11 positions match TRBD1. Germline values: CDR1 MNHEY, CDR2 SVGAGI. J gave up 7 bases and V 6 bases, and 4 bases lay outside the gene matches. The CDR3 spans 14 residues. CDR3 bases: TGTGCCAGCAGCTCCGGGACAGGGGGTGAAAAACTGTTTTTT. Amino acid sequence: CASSSGTGGEKLFF.

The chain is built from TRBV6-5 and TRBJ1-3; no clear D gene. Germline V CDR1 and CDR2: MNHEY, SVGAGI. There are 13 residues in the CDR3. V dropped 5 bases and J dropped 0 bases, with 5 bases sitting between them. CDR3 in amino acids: CASSLLSGNTIYF. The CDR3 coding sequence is TGTGCCAGCAGTCTCCTCTCTGGAAACACCATATATTTT.

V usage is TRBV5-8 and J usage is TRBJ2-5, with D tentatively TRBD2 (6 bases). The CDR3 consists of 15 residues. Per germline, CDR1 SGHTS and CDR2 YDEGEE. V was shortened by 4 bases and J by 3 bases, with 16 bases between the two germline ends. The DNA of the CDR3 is TGTGCCAGCAGCAGGGGTCCGGGGGAGGAAGAGACCCAGTACTTC. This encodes CASSRGPGEEETQYF.

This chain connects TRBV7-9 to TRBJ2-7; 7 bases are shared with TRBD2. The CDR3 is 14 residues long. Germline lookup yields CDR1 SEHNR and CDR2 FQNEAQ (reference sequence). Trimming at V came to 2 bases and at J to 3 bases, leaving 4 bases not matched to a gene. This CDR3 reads CASSLMGGNYEQYF. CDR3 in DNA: TGTGCCAGCAGCTTAATGGGGGGGAACTACGAGCAGTACTTC.

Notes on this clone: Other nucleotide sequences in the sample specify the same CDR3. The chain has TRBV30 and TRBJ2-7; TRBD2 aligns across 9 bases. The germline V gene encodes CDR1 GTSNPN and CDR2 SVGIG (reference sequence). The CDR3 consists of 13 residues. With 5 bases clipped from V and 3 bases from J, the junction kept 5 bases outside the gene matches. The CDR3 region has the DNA TGTGCCTGGGCGGGAGGGGGTGGCTACGAGCAGTACTTC. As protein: CAWAGGGGYEQYF.

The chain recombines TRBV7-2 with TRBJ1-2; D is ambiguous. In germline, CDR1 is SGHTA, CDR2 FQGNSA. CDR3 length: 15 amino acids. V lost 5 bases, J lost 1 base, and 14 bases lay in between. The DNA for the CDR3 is TGTGCCAGCAGCCCCGGCCTTACAGTTAACTATGGCTACACCTTC. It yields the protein CASSPGLTVNYGYTF.

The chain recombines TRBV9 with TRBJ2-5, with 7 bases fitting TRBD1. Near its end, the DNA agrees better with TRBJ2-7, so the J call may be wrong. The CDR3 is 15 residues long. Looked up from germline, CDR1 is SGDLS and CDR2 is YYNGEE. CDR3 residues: CASSPTGQNSYEQYF. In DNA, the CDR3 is TGTGCCAGCAGCCCCACGGGACAGAACTCCTACGAGCAGTACTTC.

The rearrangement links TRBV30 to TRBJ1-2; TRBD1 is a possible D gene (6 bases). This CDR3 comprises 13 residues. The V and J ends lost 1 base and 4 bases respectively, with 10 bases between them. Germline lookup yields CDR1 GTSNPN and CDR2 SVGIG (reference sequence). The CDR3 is CAWSGGAAYGYTF. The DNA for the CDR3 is TGTGCCTGGAGTGGGGGGGCGGCCTATGGCTACACCTTC. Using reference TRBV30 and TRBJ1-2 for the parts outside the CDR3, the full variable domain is SQTIHQWPATLVQPVGSPLSLECTVEGTSNPNLYWYRQAAGRGLQLLFYSVGIGQISSEVPQNLSASRPQDRQFILSSKKLLLSDSGFYLCAWSGGAAYGYTFGSGTRLTVV.

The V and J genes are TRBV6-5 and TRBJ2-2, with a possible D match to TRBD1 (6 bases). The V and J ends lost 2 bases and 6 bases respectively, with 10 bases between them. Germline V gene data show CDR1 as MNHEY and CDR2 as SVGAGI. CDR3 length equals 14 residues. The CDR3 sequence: CASSYRTVPGELFF. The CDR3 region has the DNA TGTGCCAGCAGTTACCGGACAGTCCCCGGGGAGCTGTTTTTT.

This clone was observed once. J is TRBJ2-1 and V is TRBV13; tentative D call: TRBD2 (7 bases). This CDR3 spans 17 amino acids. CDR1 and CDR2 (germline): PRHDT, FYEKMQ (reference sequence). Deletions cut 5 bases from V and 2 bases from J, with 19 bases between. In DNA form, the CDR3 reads TGTGCCAGCAGCCAAGGGGGAGCGGGGAGTGCCTACAATGAGCAGTTCTTC. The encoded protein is CASSQGGAGSAYNEQFF.

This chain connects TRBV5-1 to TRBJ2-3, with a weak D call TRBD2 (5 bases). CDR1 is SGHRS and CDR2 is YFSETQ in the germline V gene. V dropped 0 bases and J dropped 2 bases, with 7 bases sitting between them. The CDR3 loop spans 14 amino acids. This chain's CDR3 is CASSLGADTDTQYF. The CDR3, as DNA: TGCGCCAGCAGCTTGGGAGCGGACACAGATACGCAGTATTTT.

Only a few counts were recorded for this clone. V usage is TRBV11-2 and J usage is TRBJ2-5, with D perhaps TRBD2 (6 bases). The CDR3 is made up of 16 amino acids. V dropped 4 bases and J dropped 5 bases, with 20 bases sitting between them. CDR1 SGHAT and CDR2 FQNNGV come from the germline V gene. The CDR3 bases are TGTGCCAGCAGCTCAGTTCGTCGGGGGATCGGGGAGACCCAGTACTTC. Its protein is CASSSVRRGIGETQYF.

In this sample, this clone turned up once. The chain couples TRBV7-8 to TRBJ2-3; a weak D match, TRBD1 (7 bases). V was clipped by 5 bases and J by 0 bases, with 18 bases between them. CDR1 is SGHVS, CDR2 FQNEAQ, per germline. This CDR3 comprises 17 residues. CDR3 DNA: TGTGCCAGCAGCCCAGGGGGGTACAGCTCTAGCACAGATACGCAGTATTTT. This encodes CASSPGGYSSSTDTQYF.

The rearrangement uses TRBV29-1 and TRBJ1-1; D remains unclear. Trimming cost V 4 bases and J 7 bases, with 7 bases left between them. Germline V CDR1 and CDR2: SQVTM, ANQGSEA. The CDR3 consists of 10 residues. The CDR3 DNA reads TGCAGCGTTGCGGGGAGTGAAGCTTTCTTT. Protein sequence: CSVAGSEAFF. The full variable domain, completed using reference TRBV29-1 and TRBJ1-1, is SAVISQKPSRDICQRGTSLTIQCQVDSQVTMMFWYRQQPGQSLTLIATANQGSEATYESGFVIDKFPISRPNLTFSTLTVSNMSPEDSSIYLCSVAGSEAFFGQGTRLTVV.

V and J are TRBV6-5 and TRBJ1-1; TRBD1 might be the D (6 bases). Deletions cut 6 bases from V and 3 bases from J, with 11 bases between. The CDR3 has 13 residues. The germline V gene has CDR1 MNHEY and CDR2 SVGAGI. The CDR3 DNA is TGTGCCAGCAGGGCGGCAGGGGACACTGAAGCTTTCTTT. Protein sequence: CASRAAGDTEAFF.